A single sample gave rise to the 21 T cell receptor beta chains below, sequenced in a study of metastatic and nonmetastatic thyroid tumors. No treatment had been given to any patient before thyroid surgery. TCRdb reprocessed the PCR reads using MiXCR. Here the sample spans tens of thousands of clones, around 15% being singletons. The sequencing input was blood. All receptors derive from a female donor with papillary thyroid cancer or a benign thyroid nodule (not recorded which). Some clones in this sample may be carry-over from other donors' samples.

This sequence joins TRBV7-9 and TRBJ2-7, with D hard to call. The CDR3 covers 14 residues. Trimming took off 7 bases at V and 10 bases at J, with 23 bases between the two ends. CDR1 and CDR2 (germline): SEHNR, FQNEAQ (reference sequence). In nucleotides, the CDR3 is TGTGCCAGCACCTCGGGCCCACCCTGGCCCGAACAGTACTTC. Translated: CASTSGPPWPEQYF.

A remark on this clone: The germline gene is not matched at one end of the junction; a read error may be the cause. The V call is TRBV28, the J call TRBJ1-1, with no clear D. This CDR3 has 13 amino acids. Germline-derived CDR1 and CDR2 are MDHEN and SYDVKM. The CDR3 spells CATSPSMQTEAFF. The CDR3 DNA sequence: TGTGCCACCAGTCCTTCGATGCAGACTGAAGCTTTCTTT.

This clone has ten or more counts. The rearrangement links TRBV12-3 or TRBV12-4 to TRBJ2-5; D perhaps matches TRBD1 (6 bases). The CDR3 is made up of 15 amino acids. V dropped 2 bases and J dropped 2 bases, with 12 bases sitting between them. In nucleotides, the CDR3 is TGTGCCAGCAGTTTATTCGGGACACCTCAAGAGACCCAGTACTTC. Translating it yields CASSLFGTPQETQYF.

In this sample, this clone turned up many times. CDR3 sequence: CASPGSGANVLTF. CDR3 in DNA: TGTGCCTCCCCAGGGTCTGGGGCCAACGTCCTGACTTTC. The V gene is TRBV30, the J gene TRBJ2-6, with D perhaps matching TRBD1 (5 bases). V shed 7 bases and J shed 1 base, with 8 bases lying between them. The CDR3 totals 13 residues. Germline V gene data show CDR1 as GTSNPN and CDR2 as SVGIG (reference sequence).

To note about this clone: A junction end diverges from the germline sequence, so it may reflect a read error. The CDR3 is CIAMFSRPGRLYNEQFF. The CDR3 nucleotides are TGCATTGCTATGTTCAGCCGGCCGGGACGCCTCTACAATGAGCAGTTCTTC. The rearrangement uses TRBV20-1 and TRBJ2-1; D tentatively reads TRBD1 or TRBD2 (5 bases each). CDR1 and CDR2 (germline): DFQATT, SNEGSKA (reference sequence). The CDR3 has 17 amino acids.

The table lists this clone with many counts. This clone may be a read error of a much larger clone one base away. The V call is TRBV28, the J call TRBJ2-7, with D perhaps TRBD2 (5 bases). V was trimmed by 3 bases and J by 0 bases, leaving 9 bases between them. The CDR3 is made up of 14 amino acids. Germline-derived CDR1 and CDR2 are MDHEN and SYDVKM. Here the CDR3 reads CASSFQEASYEQYF. The CDR3 nucleotides read TGTGCCAGCAGTTTTCAGGAGGCCTCCTACGAGCAGTACTTC.

This clone has ten or more counts. This rearrangement joins TRBV28 to TRBJ2-4; D is possibly TRBD1 (5 bases). CDR3 size: 11 residues. Looked up from germline, CDR1 is MDHEN and CDR2 is SYDVKM. The V and J ends lost 2 bases and 9 bases respectively, with 5 bases between them. CDR3 region: CASSLRGIQYF. The CDR3 DNA reads as TGTGCCAGCAGTTTAAGGGGCATTCAGTACTTC.

Relative to its sample, this clone is medium-sized. CDR3 loop: CASSSRGASYEQYF. In DNA, the CDR3 is TGTGCCAGCAGTTCCAGAGGGGCCTCCTACGAGCAGTACTTC. The chain carries TRBV28 and TRBJ2-7; perhaps D is TRBD1 or TRBD2 (5 bases each). V was pared by 4 bases and J by 0 bases, with 10 bases between. Germline assignment: CDR1 MDHEN and CDR2 SYDVKM. There are 14 residues in the CDR3.

This clone was counted at least ten times. The rearrangement joins TRBV27 to TRBJ2-7; 14 nucleotides match TRBD2. The CDR3 spans 16 residues. V dropped 7 bases and J dropped 3; count of bases not matched to a gene: 8. Germline values: CDR1 MNHEY, CDR2 SMNVEV (reference sequence). The CDR3, as DNA: TGTGCCAGCAAGCTTTCGGGGACTAGCGGGAGCTACGAGCAGTACTTC. Its protein product is CASKLSGTSGSYEQYF.

Many counts were recorded for this clone. J is TRBJ1-1 and V is TRBV29-1, with no clear D. This CDR3 is built from 14 residues. V lost 6 bases, J lost 3 bases, and 17 bases lay in between. CDR1 SQVTM and CDR2 ANQGSEA come from the germline V gene. The CDR3 loop is CSVAAPSGDTEAFF. CDR3 DNA: TGCAGCGTCGCGGCCCCCTCAGGAGACACTGAAGCTTTCTTT.

With respect to this clone: Sequence at one end of the junction differs from germline and may be a read error. J is TRBJ2-7 and V is TRBV6-1; D assignment may be TRBD1 or TRBD2 (5 bases each). This CDR3 contains 14 residues. Per the germline V gene, CDR1 is MNHNS and CDR2 is SASEGT. Here the CDR3 reads CASSSRVDSYEQCF. The CDR3 nucleotides are TGTGCCAGCAGTAGCAGGGTGGACTCCTACGAGCAGTGTTTC.

The chain links TRBV30 to TRBJ1-2, with a weak D call TRBD1 (6 bases). V was trimmed by 2 bases and J by 5 bases, leaving 15 bases between them. The CDR3 sequence is 14 residues long. CDR1 is GTSNPN, CDR2 SVGIG, per germline (reference sequence). CDR3 nucleotide sequence: TGTGCCTGGAGTACCCCAGGGGATGCTTATGGCTACACCTTC. Protein: CAWSTPGDAYGYTF.

This clone has at least ten counts. The V gene is TRBV4-2, the J gene TRBJ2-3, with D uncertain. V shed 0 bases and J shed 0 bases, with 7 bases lying between them. CDR1 LGHNA and CDR2 YNFKEQ come from the germline V gene. The CDR3 is made up of 15 amino acids. The CDR3 sequence is CASSQDTGSTDTQYF. CDR3 bases: TGTGCCAGCAGCCAAGATACCGGCAGCACAGATACGCAGTATTTT.

The chain links TRBV27 to TRBJ2-2, with 9 bases fitting TRBD2. The CDR3 runs to 18 residues. Germline loops: CDR1 MNHEY, CDR2 SMNVEV (reference sequence). Germline trimming cut 6 bases from V and 8 bases from J; bases unmatched to any gene: 19. In DNA form, the CDR3 reads TGTGCCAGCAGCTCGTCGTGGAGACTAGCGGTTGGCGGTGGGGAGCTGTTTTTT. Translation: CASSSSWRLAVGGGELFF.

For this clone: A much larger clone lies one base from this, so it may be a read error. This sequence joins TRBV20-1 and TRBJ2-7; the D is unclear. This CDR3 spans 12 amino acids. Trimming took 3 bases from V and 4 from J, leaving 10 bases between them. Germline CDR1 is DFQATT and CDR2 is SNEGSKA (reference sequence). CDR3: CSASWTNYEQYF. CDR3 sequence (DNA): TGCAGTGCTAGCTGGACCAATTACGAGCAGTACTTC.

This clone was detected many times. V usage is TRBV7-3 and J usage is TRBJ2-2; D remains ambiguous. V gave up 5 bases and J gave up 4 bases, with 11 bases separating them. There are 14 residues in the CDR3. Germline CDR1 and CDR2: SGHTA and FQGTGA. CDR3 bases: TGTGCCAGCAGCCCTCTAGGTGGCACCGGGGAGCTGTTTTTT. Translated, it gives CASSPLGGTGELFF.

This clone was seen at least ten times. This chain joins TRBV6-2 or TRBV6-3 and TRBJ2-1; D gene uncertain. CDR1 and CDR2 from the germline V gene are MNHEY and SVGEGT. Trimming pared 4 bases from V and 9 bases from J, leaving 13 bases between. The length of the CDR3 is 13 residues. The CDR3 sequence: CASSSGSLPEQFF. CDR3 nucleotides: TGTGCCAGCAGTTCGGGCTCACTCCCTGAGCAGTTCTTC.

The chain joins TRBV20-1 to TRBJ2-7, with 8 bases lining up with TRBD1. This CDR3 spans 13 amino acids. V gave up 5 bases and J gave up 5 bases; unmatched junction bases: 8. Germline CDR1 reads DFQATT; CDR2 reads SNEGSKA (reference sequence). CDR3 protein: CSAEPPGGNEQYF. DNA of the CDR3: TGCAGTGCTGAACCGCCAGGGGGCAACGAGCAGTACTTC.

This clone was detected many times. This chain uses TRBV27 with TRBJ2-1, with D perhaps TRBD1 (6 bases). V lost 3 bases and J 4 bases, leaving 7 bases between the germline ends. Germline CDR1 and CDR2: MNHEY and SMNVEV (reference sequence). The CDR3 runs 13 residues. The CDR3 here is CASSLDRYNEQFF. Written as DNA, the CDR3 is TGTGCCAGCAGTTTGGACAGATACAATGAGCAGTTCTTC.

This clone was observed many times. CDR3 bases: TGCAGTGCTAGAGCCGAGACAGGGTACACTGAAGCTTTCTTT. Translating gives CSARAETGYTEAFF. The chain uses TRBV20-1 and TRBJ1-1; TRBD1 matches at 7 bases. V lost 1 base and J lost 3; bases outside the gene matches: 5. This CDR3 spans 14 amino acids. From germline, CDR1 is DFQATT and CDR2 SNEGSKA (reference sequence).

This clone was counted at least ten times. This chain joins TRBV20-1 and TRBJ1-1; no clear D gene. The CDR3 length is 16 residues. Deletions cut 2 bases from V and 1 base from J, with 17 bases between. Germline values: CDR1 DFQATT, CDR2 SNEGSKA (reference sequence). The CDR3 sequence: CSARPLMREGNTEAFF. CDR3 DNA: TGCAGTGCTAGACCTCTAATGAGGGAGGGGAACACTGAAGCTTTCTTT.